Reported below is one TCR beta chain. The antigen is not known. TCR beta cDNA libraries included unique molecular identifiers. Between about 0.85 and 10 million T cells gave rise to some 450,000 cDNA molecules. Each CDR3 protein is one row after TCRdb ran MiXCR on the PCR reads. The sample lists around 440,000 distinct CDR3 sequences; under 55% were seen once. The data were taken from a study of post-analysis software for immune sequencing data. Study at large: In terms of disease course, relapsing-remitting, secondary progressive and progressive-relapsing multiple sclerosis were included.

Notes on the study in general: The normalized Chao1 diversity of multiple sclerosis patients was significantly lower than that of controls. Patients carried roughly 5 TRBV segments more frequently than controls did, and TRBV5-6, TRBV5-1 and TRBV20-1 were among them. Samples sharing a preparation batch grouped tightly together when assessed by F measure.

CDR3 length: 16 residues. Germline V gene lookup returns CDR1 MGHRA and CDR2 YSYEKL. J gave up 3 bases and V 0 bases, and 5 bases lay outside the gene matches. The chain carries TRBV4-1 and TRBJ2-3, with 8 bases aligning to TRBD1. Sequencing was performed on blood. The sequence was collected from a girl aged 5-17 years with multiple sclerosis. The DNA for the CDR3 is TGCGCCAGCAGCCAAGATGGGACAGGATTTACAGATACGCAGTATTTT. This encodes CASSQDGTGFTDTQYF.